These 22 T cell receptor beta chains came from one sample sequenced in a study of Ad26.COV2.S vaccination and SARS-CoV-2 variants. The treatment is: some 20 received Ad26.COV2.S at low or high dose, single or two shots; about 5 received placebo; per-sample allocation not given. Day 63 following the first vaccine or placebo injection was when the samples were taken. The method was immunoSEQ multiplex PCR; TCRdb's version includes in-frame clones alone and lacks a portion of them. This table holds some 320,000 clones, 70% to 90% found once. Sequenced here: peripheral blood, sampled in a trial of Ad26.COV2.S vaccine versus placebo. Receptors originate from a person aged 18-60 years who received the Ad26.COV2.S COVID-19 vaccine or a placebo.

The V and J genes are TRBV6-5 and TRBJ1-5, with 7 bases matching TRBD1. With 6 bases clipped from V and 3 bases from J, the junction kept 8 bases outside the gene matches. CDR3 length equals 15 residues. CDR1 is MNHEY, CDR2 SVGAGI, per germline. The CDR3 nucleotides are TGTGCCAGCAGGTCTGGGACAGCACACAATCAGCCCCAGCATTTT. Translation: CASRSGTAHNQPQHF.

The CDR3 DNA reads TGTGCCAGCAGCTCAGGGGGAGTGAACACCGGGGAGCTGTTTTTT. Translating gives CASSSGGVNTGELFF. The chain has TRBV9 and TRBJ2-2; TRBD1 agrees at 7 bases. The CDR3 sequence is 15 residues long. Germline V gives CDR1 SGDLS, CDR2 YYNGEE. The V gene end was trimmed by 4 bases and the J gene end by 1 base; junction bases not matched to a gene: 4.

The rearrangement uses TRBV19 and TRBJ1-1; tentatively, D is TRBD1 (6 bases). The CDR3 consists of 19 residues. The V end lost 7 bases, the J end lost 4 bases, and 31 bases lay between the germline ends. Germline V gene lookup returns CDR1 LNHDA and CDR2 SQIVND (reference sequence). The CDR3 spells CASNRRDTGTLRRFTEAFF. The CDR3 DNA reads as TGTGCCAGTAACCGACGGGACACCGGAACACTGAGGCGATTCACTGAAGCTTTCTTT.

The V gene is TRBV7-2, the J gene TRBJ1-1, with D unclear. The CDR3 length is 14 residues. Germline V gene sequence: CDR1 SGHTA, CDR2 FQGNSA. V dropped 5 bases and J dropped 5 bases, with 15 bases sitting between them. CDR3 loop: CASSSPLRETEAFF. The CDR3 DNA reads as TGTGCCAGCAGCAGCCCGTTGCGGGAGACTGAAGCTTTCTTT.

V is TRBV11-2 and J is TRBJ2-5; TRBD2 matches 9 bases. Germline CDR1 and CDR2: SGHAT and FQNNGV. The CDR3 totals 17 residues. The trim removed 1 base at V and 5 bases at J, leaving 11 bases unmatched. The CDR3, as DNA: TGTGCCAGCAGCTTAGCCGGATTGCGGGGGGGCTGGGAGACCCAGTACTTC. As protein: CASSLAGLRGGWETQYF.

V usage is TRBV25-1 and J usage is TRBJ1-1, with a possible D match to TRBD1 (5 bases). There are 12 residues in the CDR3. Trimming shortened V by 7 bases and J by 4 bases, and 10 bases separated the two germline ends. Germline V lookup: CDR1 MGHDK, CDR2 SYGVNS. CDR3 bases: TGTGCCAGCAACGGGGGGGTCACTGAAGCTTTCTTT. Its protein is CASNGGVTEAFF.

The chain is built from TRBV19 and TRBJ1-2; a weak D match, TRBD1 (6 bases). This CDR3 comprises 14 residues. V lost 3 bases, J lost 3 bases, and 11 bases lay in between. Germline loops: CDR1 LNHDA, CDR2 SQIVND (reference sequence). The CDR3 sequence: CASSITGRDYGYTF. The CDR3 DNA follows: TGTGCCAGTAGTATCACAGGGAGAGACTATGGCTACACCTTC.

This clone was counted a single time. The chain carries TRBV7-2 and TRBJ2-7; a possible D gene is TRBD1 (5 bases). V was clipped by 4 bases and J by 1 base, with 8 bases between them. CDR1 SGHTA and CDR2 FQGNSA come from the germline V gene. The CDR3 totals 13 residues. Here the CDR3 reads CASSSRQSYEQYF. The CDR3 DNA sequence: TGTGCCAGCAGCTCCAGACAGTCCTACGAGCAGTACTTC. The whole variable domain, filled in from reference TRBV7-2 and TRBJ2-7, reads GAGVSQSPSNKVTEKGKDVELRCDPISGHTALYWYRQSLGQGLEFLIYFQGNSAPDKSGLPSDRFSAERTGGSVSTLTIQRTQQEDSAVYLCASSSRQSYEQYFGPGTRLTVT.

The gene calls are TRBV9 and TRBJ2-7; D gene uncertain. Germline CDR1 reads SGDLS; CDR2 reads YYNGEE. Trimming cost V 0 bases and J 3 bases, with 7 bases left between them. CDR3 length: 13 residues. As DNA, the CDR3 is TGTGCCAGCAGCGTAGATGTAGGCTACGAGCAGTACTTC. Translation: CASSVDVGYEQYF.

The chain employs TRBV25-1 and TRBJ1-5; possible D gene TRBD1, 6 bases. Deletions cut 6 bases from V and 1 base from J, with 13 bases between. The CDR3 covers 15 residues. CDR1 is MGHDK, CDR2 SYGVNS, per germline. CDR3 DNA: TGTGCCAGCAGCGAGACCGGGGGCAGCAATCAGCCCCAGCATTTT. Protein: CASSETGGSNQPQHF.

The rearrangement links TRBV14 to TRBJ1-6; D gene uncertain. Per the germline V gene, CDR1 is SGHDN and CDR2 is FVKESK. Trimming pared 2 bases from V and 10 bases from J, leaving 9 bases between. The CDR3 contains 13 residues. In DNA, the CDR3 is TGTGCCAGCAGCCAACTAGGACCCTCACCCCTCCACTTT. Protein: CASSQLGPSPLHF.

The gene calls are TRBV2 and TRBJ1-4, with a tentative D call TRBD1 (5 bases). Looked up from germline, CDR1 is SNHLY and CDR2 is FYNNEI. Deletions cut 4 bases from V and 2 bases from J, with 8 bases between. CDR3 length: 14 residues. As DNA, the CDR3 is TGTGCCAGCAGTGTGACAGACACTAATGAAAAACTGTTTTTT. This gives the protein CASSVTDTNEKLFF.

The chain uses TRBV3-1 (or the pseudogene TRBV3-2) and TRBJ1-6, with 9 bases that match TRBD1. The CDR3 spans 15 residues. Germline assignment: CDR1 LGHDT and CDR2 YNNKEL (reference sequence). The trim removed 3 bases at V and 7 bases at J, leaving 4 bases unmatched. The DNA of the CDR3 is TGTGCCAGCAGCCAGGGACAGGGAGGCAATTCACCCCTCCACTTT. Translating it yields CASSQGQGGNSPLHF.

The chain uses TRBV18 and TRBJ2-7, with TRBD1 matching 9 bases. J lost 1 base, V lost 4 bases, and 5 bases had no gene match. Germline CDR1 and CDR2: KGHSH and LQKENI. This CDR3 is built from 15 residues. The CDR3 here is CASSLGQGRSYEQYF. The CDR3 DNA sequence: TGTGCCAGCTCACTTGGACAGGGGAGATCCTACGAGCAGTACTTC.

The V and J genes are TRBV15 and TRBJ2-7; D is unresolved. The CDR3 totals 16 residues. Germline-derived CDR1 and CDR2 are LNHNV and YYDKDF (reference sequence). Trimming removed 0 bases at V and 0 bases at J, with 12 bases between. This CDR3 is CATSRDGRILSYEQYF. The CDR3, as DNA: TGTGCCACCAGCAGAGATGGCAGGATCCTCTCCTACGAGCAGTACTTC.

The chain links TRBV3-1 (or the pseudogene TRBV3-2) to TRBJ2-7; D uncertain. Between the trimmed V and J ends, which lost 2 bases and 7 bases, there was a span of 9 bases. The CDR3 consists of 12 residues. CDR1 LGHDT and CDR2 YNNKEL come from the germline V gene (reference sequence). The CDR3 DNA follows: TGTGCCAGCAGCCAAACTCAATGGGAGCAGTACTTC. This sequence encodes CASSQTQWEQYF.

V usage is TRBV4-1 and J usage is TRBJ2-1; the D is unclear. Trimming left V 4 bases short and J 3 bases short, with 7 bases between. The CDR3 consists of 13 residues. Germline V lookup: CDR1 MGHRA, CDR2 YSYEKL. The CDR3 bases are TGCGCCAGCAGCCTCGACGTCTACAATGAGCAGTTCTTC. Amino acid sequence: CASSLDVYNEQFF.

The CDR3 loop is CASSQDGSGVSDTQYF. The CDR3, as DNA: TGCGCCAGCAGCCAAGATGGTAGCGGGGTATCAGATACGCAGTATTTT. The rearrangement joins TRBV4-1 to TRBJ2-3; 8 bases agree with TRBD2. V was clipped by 0 bases and J by 4 bases; unmatched bases: 6. Germline V gene sequence: CDR1 MGHRA, CDR2 YSYEKL. The CDR3 runs to 16 residues.

Here the CDR3 reads CASSSPRSGELFF. As DNA, the CDR3 is TGTGCCAGCAGTTCCCCCCGAAGTGGGGAGCTGTTTTTT. The chain recombines TRBV27 with TRBJ2-2; D gene unclear. The CDR3 runs 13 residues. V was pared by 4 bases and J by 8 bases, with 11 bases between. CDR1 is MNHEY, CDR2 SMNVEV, per germline (reference sequence).

The gene calls are TRBV7-9 and TRBJ1-5; D might be TRBD1 (6 bases). CDR3 size: 14 residues. V lost 5 bases, J lost 1 base, and 9 bases lay in between. CDR1 is SEHNR, CDR2 FQNEAQ, per germline (reference sequence). CDR3 sequence: CASSRDKSNQPQHF. CDR3 sequence (DNA): TGTGCCAGCAGCCGGGACAAGAGCAATCAGCCCCAGCATTTT.

This chain uses TRBV7-3 with TRBJ2-3; no reliable D call. CDR3 size: 13 residues. Per germline, CDR1 SGHTA and CDR2 FQGTGA. With 1 base removed from V and 5 bases from J, the gap between germline ends came to 7 bases. The CDR3 DNA sequence: TGTGCCAGCAGCTTAATATTTCGAGATACGCAGTATTTT. This codes for CASSLIFRDTQYF.

This clone showed up just once. The J gene is TRBJ1-5, the V gene TRBV27; D might be TRBD1 (5 bases). Germline V gene lookup returns CDR1 MNHEY and CDR2 SMNVEV (reference sequence). The CDR3 spans 13 residues. The V end was cut by 8 bases, the J end by 4 bases, with 12 bases between. CDR3 loop: CASGYRGNQPQHF. DNA for the CDR3: TGTGCCAGCGGTTATAGGGGAAATCAGCCCCAGCATTTT.